This is a list of T cell receptor beta chains from one sample in a study of CD8+ T cells in alopecia areata. Data came from immunoSEQ multiplex PCR; TCRdb stores just in-frame clones and leaves some out. The sample carries about 140,000 clones, about 86% recorded once. The input for sequencing was CD8+ T cells sorted from blood, taken at week 4, from a patient treated with tofacitinib. The receptor set was obtained from a human donor with alopecia areata. Both conserved end residues are part of each CDR3. The order of the fields is D gene, V gene, clone size, J gene, CDR3 DNA, CDR3 protein. A D gene is named only where the DNA matches it firmly. A row's size may be missing; if present it is once, few, many or a size class.

.	TRBV7-9	once	TRBJ2-5	TGTGCCAGCAGCTTCACGACGGGGGAGACCCAGTACTTC	CASSFTTGETQYF
TRBD1	TRBV6-5	.	TRBJ1-1	TGTGCCAGCAGTTGGACAGGGGCAGACAATGAAGCTTTCTTT	CASSWTGADNEAFF
TRBD1	TRBV10-3	once	TRBJ2-7	TGTGCCATCAGTGGGGCGACAGGGGAAAGAGACGAGCAGTACTTC	CAISGATGERDEQYF
.	TRBV4-1	.	TRBJ1-1	TGCGCCAGCAGCCAAGAGGGGGGTCTCGGGATGAACACTGAAGCTTTCTTT	CASSQEGGLGMNTEAFF
TRBD2	TRBV29-1	.	TRBJ2-7	TGCAGCGTTGAATTTGCGGGGGTCCCCTACGAGCAGTACTTC	CSVEFAGVPYEQYF
.	TRBV6-5	.	TRBJ1-1	TGTGCCAGCAGCTGGGACGGTGAAGCTTTCTTT	CASSWDGEAFF
.	TRBV29-1	few	TRBJ2-1	TGCAGCGTTGAAGATGATGGTTCCCCTTACAATGAGCAGTTCTTC	CSVEDDGSPYNEQFF
.	TRBV7-2	.	TRBJ2-5	TGTGCCAGCAGCTTAGATGCGGAGCTCCAAGAGACCCAGTACTTC	CASSLDAELQETQYF
.	TRBV29-1	.	TRBJ2-2	TGCAGCGTTGAAAGGGGTTGGACCGGGGAGCTGTTTTTT	CSVERGWTGELFF
TRBD2	TRBV5-6	.	TRBJ2-7	TGTGCCAGCAGCTTGCGGACTAGCGGAACCTACGAGCAGTACTTC	CASSLRTSGTYEQYF
TRBD1	TRBV29-1	.	TRBJ2-7	TGCAGCGTTGGAGGGGGCACCTACGAGCAGTACTTC	CSVGGGTYEQYF
TRBD1	TRBV4-1	.	TRBJ2-7	TGCGCCAGCAGCCAAGAGATGGGACAGGGGGCTGATGAGCAGTACTTC	CASSQEMGQGADEQYF
TRBD2	TRBV7-9	.	TRBJ2-7	TGTGCCAGCAGCTTCGCGGGAGCCACAACCTACGAGCAGTACTTC	CASSFAGATTYEQYF
.	TRBV29-1	.	TRBJ2-2	TGCAGCGTTGAAGATCTGGCGGGGAACACCGGGGAGCTGTTTTTT	CSVEDLAGNTGELFF
.	TRBV27	.	TRBJ1-1	TGTGCCAGCAGCAGAGGGGTGGGCACTGAAGCTTTCTTT	CASSRGVGTEAFF
.	TRBV27	.	TRBJ2-1	TGTGCCAGCAGTTTATTAGGCGAGCAGTTCTTC	CASSLLGEQFF
TRBD2	TRBV7-8	.	TRBJ2-3	TGTGCCAGCAGCTCTTCGTTGGGGGGGTGGTCAGATACGCAGTATTTT	CASSSSLGGWSDTQYF
.	TRBV4-2	.	TRBJ2-7	TGTGCCAGCAGCGCTCGGGATACCTTAGAGTACGAGCAGTACTTC	CASSARDTLEYEQYF
TRBD2	TRBV30	.	TRBJ2-3	TGTGCCTGGGGTGCCACTAGCGACACAGATACGCAGTATTTT	CAWGATSDTDTQYF
TRBD2	TRBV27	.	TRBJ2-5	TGTGCCAGCAGTTCACCGCTAGCGGGAGTTGGGACCCAGTACTTC	CASSSPLAGVGTQYF
.	TRBV7-9	.	TRBJ1-1	TGTGCCAGCAGCCGGGACAACACTGAAGCTTTCTTT	CASSRDNTEAFF
TRBD1	TRBV27	.	TRBJ2-1	TGTGCCAGCAGTTTCCAACGGGGACAGAGCTCCTACAATGAGCAGTTCTTC	CASSFQRGQSSYNEQFF
.	TRBV7-8	.	TRBJ2-1	TGTGCCAGCAGCTCAAAGGTCTACAATGAGCAGTTCTTC	CASSSKVYNEQFF
.	TRBV27	.	TRBJ1-1	TGTGCCAGCAGTTTATCCGGGCGGGGCGGCACTGAAGCTTTCTTT	CASSLSGRGGTEAFF
TRBD1	TRBV19	.	TRBJ1-5	TGTGCCAGTAGTCGGACAGGGGGTCAGCCCCAGCATTTT	CASSRTGGQPQHF
.	TRBV7-9	.	TRBJ2-1	TGTGCCAGCAGCTTAGGGATGGGAGTTAATGAGCAGTTCTTC	CASSLGMGVNEQFF
.	TRBV29-1	.	TRBJ2-3	TGCAGCGTTGAAGACAGGACAGCTACCGGTTGGGAAGCAGATACGCAGTATTTT	CSVEDRTATGWEADTQYF
TRBD1	TRBV28	.	TRBJ2-1	TGTGCCACCCAATTTCCGGGACAGAGATACAATGAGCAGTTCTTC	CATQFPGQRYNEQFF
.	TRBV4-1	once	TRBJ2-4	TGCGCCAGCAGCCAAGTTGGGGGCAACATTCAGTACTTC	CASSQVGGNIQYF
TRBD2	TRBV14	.	TRBJ2-3	TGTGCCAGCAGCCAGATTGGCGGGGGGACAACAGATACGCAGTATTTT	CASSQIGGGTTDTQYF
.	TRBV30	.	TRBJ1-1	TGTGCCTGGGCGTACACGGGACTTAACACTGAAGCTTTCTTT	CAWAYTGLNTEAFF
TRBD1	TRBV4-1	.	TRBJ2-1	TGCGCCAGCAGCCACGGGACAGGGAGGAATGAGCAGTTCTTC	CASSHGTGRNEQFF
.	TRBV7-9	.	TRBJ2-5	TGTGCCAGCAGCTTAGCGCAGGAGGCCCAAGAGACCCAGTACTTC	CASSLAQEAQETQYF
.	TRBV5-4	.	TRBJ1-2	TGTGCCAGCAGCTCTTTGGAGTACACCGGGAGGGATGGCTACACCTTC	CASSSLEYTGRDGYTF